This T cell receptor (beta chain) was captured by sequencing in a study of identifying expanded T cells in peripheral blood. This CDR3 is built from 16 residues. The V gene end was trimmed by 0 bases and the J gene end by 1 base; junction bases not matched to a gene: 4. Germline lookup yields CDR1 MNHEY and CDR2 SVGAGI. For this clone: Its antigen is not identified.

Collection occurred without any documented infections or immune events in donors. The protocol was immunoSEQ multiplex PCR, while the TCRdb copy is restricted to in-frame clones and leaves out a portion. This table has about 97,000 clones, about 87% appearing once. Study-level points and caveats: About 1.2 clones differed between technical replicates, versus around 16 and 19 over time. Clone count variance between two-week samples rose with total template count.

The TCR sequence derives from a person between 18 and 75 years old in good health. Sequenced: blood. The chain links TRBV6-5 to TRBJ2-7; 9 bases map to TRBD1. The DNA of the CDR3 is TGTGCCAGCAGTTACTCCAGGGACAGGGAGTCCTACGAGCAGTACTTC. Protein sequence: CASSYSRDRESYEQYF.